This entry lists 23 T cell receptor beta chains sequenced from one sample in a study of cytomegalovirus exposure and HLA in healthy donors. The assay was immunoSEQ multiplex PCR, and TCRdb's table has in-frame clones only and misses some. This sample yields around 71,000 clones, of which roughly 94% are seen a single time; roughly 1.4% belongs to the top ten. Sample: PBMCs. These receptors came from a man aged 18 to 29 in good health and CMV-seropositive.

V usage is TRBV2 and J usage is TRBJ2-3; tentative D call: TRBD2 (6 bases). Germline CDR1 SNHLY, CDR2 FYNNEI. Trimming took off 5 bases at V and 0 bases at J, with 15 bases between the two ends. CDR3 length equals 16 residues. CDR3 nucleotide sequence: TGTGCCAGCAGTTACCTAACAGCGGGTAGCACAGATACGCAGTATTTT. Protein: CASSYLTAGSTDTQYF. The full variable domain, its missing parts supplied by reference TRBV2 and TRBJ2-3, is EPEVTQTPSHQVTQMGQEVILRCVPISNHLYFYWYRQILGQKVEFLVSFYNNEISEKSEIFDDQFSVERPDGSNFTLKIRSTKLEDSAMYFCASSYLTAGSTDTQYFGPGTRLTVL.

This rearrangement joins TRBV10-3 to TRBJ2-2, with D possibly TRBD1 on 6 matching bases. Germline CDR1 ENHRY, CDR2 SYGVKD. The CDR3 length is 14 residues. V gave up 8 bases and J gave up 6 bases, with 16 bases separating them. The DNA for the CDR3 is TGTGCCATCGCAGTGCAGGGGATCGCCGGGGAGCTGTTTTTT. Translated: CAIAVQGIAGELFF.

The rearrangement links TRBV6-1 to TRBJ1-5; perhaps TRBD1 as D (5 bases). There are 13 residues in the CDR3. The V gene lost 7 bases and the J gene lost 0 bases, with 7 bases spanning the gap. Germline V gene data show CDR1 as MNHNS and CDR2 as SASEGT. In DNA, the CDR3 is TGTGCCAGCAAACAGGCTAGCAATCAGCCCCAGCATTTT. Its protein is CASKQASNQPQHF.

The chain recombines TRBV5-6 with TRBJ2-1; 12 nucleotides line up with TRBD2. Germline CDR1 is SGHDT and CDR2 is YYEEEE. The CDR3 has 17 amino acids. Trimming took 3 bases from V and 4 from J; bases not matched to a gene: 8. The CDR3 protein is CASSWRATSGGYNEQFF. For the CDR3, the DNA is TGTGCCAGCAGCTGGAGGGCAACTAGCGGGGGGTACAATGAGCAGTTCTTC.

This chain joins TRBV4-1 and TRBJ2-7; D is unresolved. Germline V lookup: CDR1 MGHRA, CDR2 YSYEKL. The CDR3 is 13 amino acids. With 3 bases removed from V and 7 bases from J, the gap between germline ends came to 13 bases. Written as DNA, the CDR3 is TGCGCCAGCAGCCAGAGGCCCTTATGGGAGCAGTACTTC. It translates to CASSQRPLWEQYF.

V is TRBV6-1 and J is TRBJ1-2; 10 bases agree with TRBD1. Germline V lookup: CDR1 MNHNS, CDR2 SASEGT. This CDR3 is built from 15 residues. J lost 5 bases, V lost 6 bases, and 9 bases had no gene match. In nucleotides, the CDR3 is TGTGCCAGCAGCGGTCGGGACAGGGGAGGGTATGGCTACACCTTC. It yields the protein CASSGRDRGGYGYTF.

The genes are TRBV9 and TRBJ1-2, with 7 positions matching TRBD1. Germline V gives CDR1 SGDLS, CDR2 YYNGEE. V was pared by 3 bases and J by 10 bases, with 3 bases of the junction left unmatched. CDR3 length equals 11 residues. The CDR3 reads CASSGQGDYTF. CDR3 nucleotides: TGTGCCAGCAGCGGACAGGGTGACTACACCTTC.

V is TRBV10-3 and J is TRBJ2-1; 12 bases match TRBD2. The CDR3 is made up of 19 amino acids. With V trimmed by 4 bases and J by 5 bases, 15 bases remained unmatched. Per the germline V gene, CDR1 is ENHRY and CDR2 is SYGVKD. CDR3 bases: TGTGCCATCAGTGCCCATCGGACTAGCGGGAAGGGGGTTCACAATGAGCAGTTCTTC. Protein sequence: CAISAHRTSGKGVHNEQFF.

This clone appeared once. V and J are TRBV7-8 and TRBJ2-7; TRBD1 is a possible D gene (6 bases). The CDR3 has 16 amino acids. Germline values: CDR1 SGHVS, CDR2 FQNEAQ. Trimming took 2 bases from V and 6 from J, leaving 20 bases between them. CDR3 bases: TGTGCCAGCAGCTTAAGACGCGAGGGGGTACTACGCGAGCAGTACTTC. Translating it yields CASSLRREGVLREQYF.

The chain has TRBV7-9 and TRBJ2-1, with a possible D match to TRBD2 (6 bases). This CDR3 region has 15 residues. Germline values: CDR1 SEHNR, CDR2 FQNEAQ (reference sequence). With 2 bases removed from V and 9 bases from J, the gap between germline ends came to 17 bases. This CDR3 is CASSLSLGGAVEQFF. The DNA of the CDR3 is TGTGCCAGCAGCTTAAGCCTCGGGGGAGCAGTTGAGCAGTTCTTC.

The CDR3 sequence: CASSRFLSGGTNNEQFF. CDR3 in DNA: TGTGCCAGCAGCCGCTTTCTAAGCGGGGGGACGAACAATGAGCAGTTCTTC. The rearrangement links TRBV11-2 to TRBJ2-1, with 9 positions matching TRBD2. CDR1 is SGHAT, CDR2 FQNNGV, per germline. CDR3 length equals 17 residues. Trimming at V came to 5 bases and at J to 5 bases, leaving 13 bases not matched to a gene.

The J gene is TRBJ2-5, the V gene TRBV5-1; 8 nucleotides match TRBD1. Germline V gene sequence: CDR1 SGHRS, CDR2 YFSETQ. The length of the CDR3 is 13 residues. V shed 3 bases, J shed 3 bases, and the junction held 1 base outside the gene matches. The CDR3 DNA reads TGCGCCAGCAGCTCGACAGGGGAAGAGACCCAGTACTTC. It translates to CASSSTGEETQYF.

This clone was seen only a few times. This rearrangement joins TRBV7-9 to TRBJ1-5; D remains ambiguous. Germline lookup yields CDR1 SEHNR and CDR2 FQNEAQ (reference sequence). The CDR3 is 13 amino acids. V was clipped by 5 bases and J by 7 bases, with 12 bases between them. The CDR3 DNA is TGTGCCAGCAGCCCGGCAGTGGGCCAGCCCCAGCATTTT. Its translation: CASSPAVGQPQHF.

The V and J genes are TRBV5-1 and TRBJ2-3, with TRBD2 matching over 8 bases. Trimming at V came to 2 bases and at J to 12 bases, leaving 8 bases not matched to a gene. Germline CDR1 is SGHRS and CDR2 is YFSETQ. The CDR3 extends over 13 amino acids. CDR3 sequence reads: CASSFDPGLDQYF. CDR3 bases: TGCGCCAGCAGCTTCGATCCGGGACTAGATCAGTATTTT.

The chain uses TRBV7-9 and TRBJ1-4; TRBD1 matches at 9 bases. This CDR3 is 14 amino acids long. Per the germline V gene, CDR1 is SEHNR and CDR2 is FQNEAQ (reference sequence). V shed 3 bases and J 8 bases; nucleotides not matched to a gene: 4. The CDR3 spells CASSFGQGNEKLFF. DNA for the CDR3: TGTGCCAGCAGCTTCGGACAGGGGAACGAAAAACTGTTTTTT.

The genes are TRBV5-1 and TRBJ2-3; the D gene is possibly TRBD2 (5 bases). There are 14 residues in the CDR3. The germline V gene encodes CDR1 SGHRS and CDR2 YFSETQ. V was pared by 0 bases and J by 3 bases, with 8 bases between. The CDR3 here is CASSLDRRTDTQYF. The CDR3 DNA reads TGCGCCAGCAGCTTGGATAGGAGGACAGATACGCAGTATTTT.

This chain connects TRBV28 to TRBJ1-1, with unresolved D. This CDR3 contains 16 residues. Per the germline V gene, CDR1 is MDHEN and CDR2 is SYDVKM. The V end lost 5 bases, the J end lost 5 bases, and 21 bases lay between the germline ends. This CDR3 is CASSPDLRLPGTEAFF. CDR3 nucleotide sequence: TGTGCCAGCAGTCCCGACCTTAGACTCCCGGGGACTGAAGCTTTCTTT. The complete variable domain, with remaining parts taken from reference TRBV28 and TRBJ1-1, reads DVKVTQSSRYLVKRTGEKVFLECVQDMDHENMFWYRQDPGLGLRLIYFSYDVKMKEKGDIPEGYSVSREKKERFSLILESASTNQTSMYLCASSPDLRLPGTEAFFGQGTRLTVV.

The CDR3 bases are TGTGCCAGCAGTTCTCGACAGGGATACTACAATGAGCAGTTCTTC. Protein sequence: CASSSRQGYYNEQFF. The chain couples TRBV6-5 to TRBJ2-1; 7 positions match TRBD1. V dropped 4 bases and J dropped 3; count of bases not matched to a gene: 6. In germline, CDR1 is MNHEY, CDR2 SVGAGI. This CDR3 has 15 residues.

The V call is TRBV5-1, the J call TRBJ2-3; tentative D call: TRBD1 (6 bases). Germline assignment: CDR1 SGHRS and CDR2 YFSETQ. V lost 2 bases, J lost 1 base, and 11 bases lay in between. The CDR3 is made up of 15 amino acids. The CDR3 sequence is CASSLGDTRTDTQYF. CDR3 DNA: TGCGCCAGCAGCTTAGGGGACACCCGCACAGATACGCAGTATTTT. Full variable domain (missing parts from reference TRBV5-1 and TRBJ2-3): KAGVTQTPRYLIKTRGQQVTLSCSPISGHRSVSWYQQTPGQGLQFLFEYFSETQRNKGNFPGRFSGRQFSNSRSEMNVSTLELGDSALYLCASSLGDTRTDTQYFGPGTRLTVL.

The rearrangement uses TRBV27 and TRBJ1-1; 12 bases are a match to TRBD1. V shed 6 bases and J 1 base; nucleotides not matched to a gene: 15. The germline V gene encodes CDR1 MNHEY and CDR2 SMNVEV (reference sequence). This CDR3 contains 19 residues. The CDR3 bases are TGTGCCAGCAGCCTAAGGTGGGACAGGGGGCCCGGGCGGAACACTGAAGCTTTCTTT. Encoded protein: CASSLRWDRGPGRNTEAFF.

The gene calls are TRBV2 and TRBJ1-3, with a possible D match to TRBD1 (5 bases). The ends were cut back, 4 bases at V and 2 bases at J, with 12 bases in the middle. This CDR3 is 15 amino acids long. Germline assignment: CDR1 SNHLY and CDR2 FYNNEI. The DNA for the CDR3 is TGTGCCAGCAGTGGGGATGGGGGGACTGGAAACACCATATATTTT. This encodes CASSGDGGTGNTIYF.

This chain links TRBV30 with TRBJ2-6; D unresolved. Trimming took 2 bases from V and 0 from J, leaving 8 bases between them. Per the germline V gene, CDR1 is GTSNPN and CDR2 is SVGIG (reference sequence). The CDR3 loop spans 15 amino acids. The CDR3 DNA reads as TGTGCCTGGAGTAACGGGTTCTCTGGGGCCAACGTCCTGACTTTC. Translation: CAWSNGFSGANVLTF.

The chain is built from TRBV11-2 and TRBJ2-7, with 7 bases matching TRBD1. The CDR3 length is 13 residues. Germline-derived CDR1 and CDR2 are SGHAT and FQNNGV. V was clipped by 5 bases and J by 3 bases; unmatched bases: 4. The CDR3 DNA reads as TGTGCCAGCAGCCCGACAGGGTTCTACGAGCAGTACTTC. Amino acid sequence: CASSPTGFYEQYF. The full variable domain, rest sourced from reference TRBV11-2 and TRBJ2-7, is EAGVAQSPRYKIIEKRQSVAFWCNPISGHATLYWYQQILGQGPKLLIQFQNNGVVDDSQLPKDRFSAERLKGVDSTLKIQPAKLEDSAVYLCASSPTGFYEQYFGPGTRLTVT.